The 7 T cell receptor beta chains below all came from one sample that was sequenced in a study of immune evolution from preneoplasia to lung adenocarcinoma. The data were produced by immunoSEQ multiplex PCR, yet TCRdb's version contains in-frame clones alone and is incomplete. This table holds more than 9,000 clones, 82% found once. The sample taken for sequencing was FFPE minimally invasive lung adenocarcinoma tissue. These receptor sequences come from a person aged 65-85 years with lung adenocarcinoma.

This clone was detected once. CDR3 residues: CASRPGGVDTQYF. The CDR3, as DNA: TGTGCCAGCAGGCCGGGAGGAGTAGATACGCAGTATTTT. The chain has TRBV9 and TRBJ2-3; 7 bases are a match to TRBD2. V shed 5 bases, J shed 5 bases, and the junction held 5 bases outside the gene matches. Germline lookup yields CDR1 SGDLS and CDR2 YYNGEE. The CDR3 consists of 13 residues. Using reference TRBV9 and TRBJ2-3 for the parts outside the CDR3, the full variable domain is DSGVTQTPKHLITATGQRVTLRCSPRSGDLSVYWYQQSLDQGLQFLIQYYNGEERAKGNILERFSAQQFPDLHSELNLSSLELGDSALYFCASRPGGVDTQYFGPGTRLTVL.

The chain uses TRBV19 and TRBJ2-2, with 8 nucleotides matching TRBD1. The V segment lost 3 bases and the J segment 0 bases; nucleotides outside the gene matches: 6. Per the germline V gene, CDR1 is LNHDA and CDR2 is SQIVND (reference sequence). The CDR3 is 17 residues long. The CDR3 DNA is TGTGCCAGTAGTATCCCAGGGACAGGAACGAACACCGGGGAGCTGTTTTTT. This gives the protein CASSIPGTGTNTGELFF.

Notes on this clone: An end of the junction does not agree with germline; a read error may underlie this. V and J are TRBV6-5 and TRBJ2-4, with 8 bases aligning to TRBD1. The CDR3 is 11 residues long. Germline V lookup: CDR1 MNHEY, CDR2 SVGAGI. The CDR3 DNA reads TGTGCCAGCAGTCCTGACAGGGGTCAGCGCTTC. This encodes CASSPDRGQRF.

This chain connects TRBV7-9 to TRBJ1-1, with a tentative D call TRBD1 (5 bases). With 6 bases removed from V and 4 bases from J, the gap between germline ends came to 15 bases. The CDR3 consists of 14 residues. Germline V gene data show CDR1 as SEHNR and CDR2 as FQNEAQ (reference sequence). The CDR3 region is CASRLREGGTEAFF. The CDR3 nucleotides read TGTGCCAGCAGGCTCAGGGAGGGAGGCACTGAAGCTTTCTTT.

The J gene is TRBJ1-2, the V gene TRBV18; no clear D gene. The V gene lost 4 bases and the J gene lost 6 bases, with 15 bases spanning the gap. Germline loops: CDR1 KGHSH, CDR2 LQKENI. The CDR3 has 14 amino acids. The CDR3 region is CASSLRYREDGYTF. CDR3 nucleotide sequence: TGTGCCAGCTCACTACGATACAGAGAGGATGGCTACACCTTC.

This clone was seen just once. The chain has TRBV30 and TRBJ2-2; 9 positions agree with TRBD2. The CDR3 sequence is 16 residues long. The V gene's germline CDR1 is GTSNPN and CDR2 SVGIG (reference sequence). After removal of 0 bases from V and 7 bases from J, the junction contained 9 bases not matched to a gene. CDR3 bases: TGTGCCTGGAGTGTCTGGGCGGGAGGGCCGGGCGGGGAGCTGTTTTTT. Translated, it gives CAWSVWAGGPGGELFF.

The chain has TRBV29-1 and TRBJ2-7; D uncertain. CDR3 length: 12 residues. Germline V lookup: CDR1 SQVTM, CDR2 ANQGSEA. V lost 4 bases and J lost 5, with 12 bases in between. The CDR3: CSVVNGVNEQYF. The CDR3 DNA sequence: TGCAGCGTTGTAAATGGGGTCAACGAGCAGTACTTC.